Below are 25 T cell receptor beta chains sequenced from a single sample in a study of shared clonotypes between healthy human individuals. Profiled with immunoSEQ multiplex PCR; TCRdb holds only in-frame clones, not every one. Of about 610,000 clones listed, approximately 97% are singletons. Specimen: naive CD4+ T cells sorted from blood. Subset defined: CD45RA+ positively selected. The receptors originated from a woman in her 30s in good health.

The chain recombines TRBV28 with TRBJ1-5; 7 positions match TRBD1. The trim removed 5 bases at V and 3 bases at J, leaving 4 bases unmatched. The germline CDR1 and CDR2 sequences are MDHEN and SYDVKM. The CDR3 is 14 amino acids. The CDR3: CASSATGFNQPQHF. The CDR3 nucleotides are TGTGCCAGCAGTGCGACAGGGTTCAATCAGCCCCAGCATTTT.

The chain employs TRBV2 and TRBJ1-5; 7 nucleotides line up with TRBD1. The germline V gene encodes CDR1 SNHLY and CDR2 FYNNEI. This CDR3 is 15 amino acids long. With 0 bases clipped from V and 7 bases from J, the junction kept 6 bases outside the gene matches. CDR3 region: CASSEALRGPQPQHF. CDR3 nucleotide sequence: TGTGCCAGCAGTGAAGCGCTTAGGGGGCCACAGCCCCAGCATTTT.

The chain employs TRBV7-2 and TRBJ2-1, with 7 bases fitting TRBD2. V shed 5 bases, J shed 0 bases, and the junction held 10 bases outside the gene matches. Germline V gives CDR1 SGHTA, CDR2 FQGNSA. The CDR3 has 17 amino acids. The chain's CDR3 is CASSGTIERSSYNEQFF. In nucleotides, the CDR3 is TGTGCCAGCAGCGGGACTATCGAGCGGAGCTCCTACAATGAGCAGTTCTTC.

The chain joins TRBV27 to TRBJ2-7; a weak D match, TRBD1 (5 bases). Trimming cost V 0 bases and J 5 bases, with 14 bases left between them. Germline V gene lookup returns CDR1 MNHEY and CDR2 SMNVEV (reference sequence). CDR3 length: 15 residues. The CDR3 is CASSLSFGRADEQYF. DNA for the CDR3: TGTGCCAGCAGTTTATCGTTCGGCAGGGCGGACGAGCAGTACTTC.

On this clone itself: In the same sample, other DNA sequences code for this CDR3. V is TRBV6-5 and J is TRBJ1-1, with no clear D. This CDR3 has 11 amino acids. V was cut by 7 bases and J by 2 bases, with 5 bases left in between. Germline assignment: CDR1 MNHEY and CDR2 SVGAGI. CDR3 residues: CASTGNTEAFF. In nucleotides, the CDR3 is TGTGCCAGCACGGGAAACACTGAAGCTTTCTTT.

The CDR3 spells CASRRQGASVHEQYF. DNA for the CDR3: TGTGCCAGCAGACGACAGGGGGCGTCAGTCCACGAGCAGTACTTC. The chain is built from TRBV2 and TRBJ2-7; the match to TRBD1 covers 10 bases. This CDR3 region has 15 residues. Germline V gene sequence: CDR1 SNHLY, CDR2 FYNNEI. The V and J ends lost 6 bases and 5 bases, in that order; junction bases with no gene match: 10.

This chain joins TRBV28 and TRBJ2-1; D remains unclear. V lost 2 bases, J lost 3 bases, and 11 bases lay in between. The CDR3 is made up of 15 amino acids. Germline CDR1 and CDR2: MDHEN and SYDVKM. CDR3 protein: CASSLLQTSYNEQFF. The CDR3 DNA is TGTGCCAGCAGTTTACTGCAGACGAGCTACAATGAGCAGTTCTTC.

V and J are TRBV21-1 and TRBJ1-1; the tabulated D call, TRBD1, remains unverified against the DNA. TRBV21-1 is a documented pseudogene. CDR3 length: 17 amino acids. The CDR3 is CASSKKCDSRENTEAFF. CDR3 coding DNA: TGTGCCAGCAGCAAAAAGTGTGACAGCAGGGAGAACACTGAAGCTTTCTTT.

The DNA for the CDR3 is TGTGCCAGTAGTGACCGGGACGGGGACTATGGCTACACCTTC. Protein sequence: CASSDRDGDYGYTF. This rearrangement joins TRBV19 to TRBJ1-2; a possible D gene is TRBD1 (5 bases). Germline V gene lookup returns CDR1 LNHDA and CDR2 SQIVND (reference sequence). V was shortened by 5 bases and J by 3 bases, with 13 bases between the two germline ends. CDR3 length: 14 residues. Using reference TRBV19 and TRBJ1-2 for the parts outside the CDR3, the full variable domain is DGGITQSPKYLFRKEGQNVTLSCEQNLNHDAMYWYRQDPGQGLRLIYYSQIVNDFQKGDIAEGYSVSREKKESFPLTVTSAQKNPTAFYLCASSDRDGDYGYTFGSGTRLTVV.

The chain recombines TRBV19 with TRBJ2-1; the D gene is possibly TRBD2 (6 bases). Germline loops: CDR1 LNHDA, CDR2 SQIVND (reference sequence). The CDR3 loop spans 13 amino acids. Trimming stripped 7 bases from V and 4 bases from J, with 11 bases between. The CDR3 DNA reads as TGTGCCAGTAAGGAGGGCCAATACAATGAGCAGTTCTTC. This gives the protein CASKEGQYNEQFF.

This clone was detected only once. The chain joins TRBV10-3 to TRBJ2-1, with 7 bases identical to TRBD2. Germline V gene sequence: CDR1 ENHRY, CDR2 SYGVKD. V lost 8 bases, J lost 5 bases, and 15 bases stayed unmatched. The CDR3 has 16 amino acids. This CDR3 is CAIGSSGPLANNEQFF. The CDR3 DNA reads as TGTGCCATCGGGTCTAGCGGCCCCCTTGCAAACAATGAGCAGTTCTTC.

The rearrangement links TRBV6-5 to TRBJ1-4; D remains ambiguous. The length of the CDR3 is 15 residues. Germline assignment: CDR1 MNHEY and CDR2 SVGAGI. V shed 1 base and J shed 3 bases, with 9 bases lying between them. CDR3 sequence: CASSYFRGSNEKLFF. The CDR3 coding sequence is TGTGCCAGCAGTTACTTTCGCGGCTCTAATGAAAAACTGTTTTTT.

The count of this clone is one. V gene TRBV5-1 combines with J gene TRBJ2-7; 13 bases are a match to TRBD2. The CDR3 contains 15 residues. V gave up 6 bases and J gave up 4 bases; unmatched junction bases: 7. Per the germline V gene, CDR1 is SGHRS and CDR2 is YFSETQ. CDR3 sequence reads: CASKWTSGSSYEQYF. The DNA of the CDR3 is TGCGCCAGCAAATGGACTAGCGGGAGTTCATACGAGCAGTACTTC.

The chain uses TRBV27 and TRBJ2-5, with 8 bases lining up with TRBD1. With 6 bases clipped from V and 3 bases from J, the junction kept 12 bases outside the gene matches. This CDR3 spans 16 amino acids. CDR1 and CDR2 (germline): MNHEY, SMNVEV (reference sequence). In nucleotides, the CDR3 is TGTGCCAGCAGGCCACTACCCGACAGGGGCGAAGAGACCCAGTACTTC. Its protein product is CASRPLPDRGEETQYF.

This sequence joins TRBV2 and TRBJ1-5, with TRBD1 as a possible D gene (6 bases). V was clipped by 7 bases and J by 7 bases, with 14 bases between them. The CDR3 totals 13 residues. The germline V gene has CDR1 SNHLY and CDR2 FYNNEI. In DNA, the CDR3 is TGTGCCAGCAACCGGGGGCCAGGGCAGCCCCAGCATTTT. Amino acid sequence: CASNRGPGQPQHF.

This clone was picked up one time. The V and J genes are TRBV2 and TRBJ1-1; no definite D call. The CDR3 has 15 residues. V shed 1 base and J shed 0 bases, with 9 bases lying between them. The germline gives CDR1 SNHLY, CDR2 FYNNEI. CDR3 in amino acids: CASSEVGQLNTEAFF. Here the CDR3 DNA reads TGTGCCAGCAGTGAAGTGGGTCAGTTGAACACTGAAGCTTTCTTT.

This clone was seen only once. The rearrangement links TRBV19 to TRBJ2-5; TRBD2 might be the D (5 bases). Per the germline V gene, CDR1 is LNHDA and CDR2 is SQIVND (reference sequence). V lost 1 base and J lost 2, with 11 bases in between. The CDR3 covers 15 residues. The CDR3: CASSIVAGDQETQYF. The CDR3 DNA sequence: TGTGCCAGTAGTATAGTCGCCGGGGATCAAGAGACCCAGTACTTC.

J is TRBJ1-4 and V is TRBV15; 8 bases map to TRBD1. Germline CDR1 reads LNHNV; CDR2 reads YYDKDF (reference sequence). With 3 bases clipped from V and 8 bases from J, the junction kept 8 bases outside the gene matches. This CDR3 is built from 15 residues. CDR3 sequence: CATSRGGQGREKLFF. The CDR3 nucleotides read TGTGCCACCAGCAGGGGAGGACAGGGAAGGGAAAAACTGTTTTTT.

V and J are TRBV28 and TRBJ2-1; 14 bases line up with TRBD2. Germline V gene lookup returns CDR1 MDHEN and CDR2 SYDVKM. J was trimmed by 4 bases and V by 3 bases; bases with no gene match: 2. The CDR3 extends over 16 amino acids. The CDR3 loop is CASSFWTSGRYNEQFF. CDR3 DNA sequence: TGTGCCAGCAGTTTCTGGACTAGCGGGAGGTACAATGAGCAGTTCTTC.

This chain uses TRBV2 with TRBJ1-4; D not certain. The V end lost 7 bases, the J end lost 3 bases, and 12 bases lay between the germline ends. There are 14 residues in the CDR3. Germline V CDR1 and CDR2: SNHLY, FYNNEI. The CDR3 region has the DNA TGTGCCAGCAAAGACGTTCCTCCTAATGAAAAACTGTTTTTT. It yields the protein CASKDVPPNEKLFF.

The chain joins TRBV7-4 to TRBJ1-2; 7 positions match TRBD1. The CDR3 runs to 16 residues. The germline V gene encodes CDR1 SGHVT and CDR2 SQSDAQ. Trimming took 4 bases from V and 1 from J; bases not matched to a gene: 9. CDR3 DNA: TGTGCCAGCAGCTCTCGGACAGGACTCAGTAACTATGGCTACACCTTC. Protein product: CASSSRTGLSNYGYTF.

This chain joins TRBV2 and TRBJ1-4; 9 bases match TRBD1. CDR1 and CDR2 (germline): SNHLY, FYNNEI. V gave up 5 bases and J gave up 7 bases; unmatched junction bases: 2. CDR3 length: 13 residues. The CDR3 sequence: CASSTGGSEKLFF. CDR3 in DNA: TGTGCCAGCAGTACAGGGGGCTCTGAAAAACTGTTTTTT.

V gene TRBV5-1 combines with J gene TRBJ2-3; the D gene is possibly TRBD2 (6 bases). The CDR3 consists of 15 residues. The V end lost 4 bases, the J end lost 2 bases, and 14 bases lay between the germline ends. The germline V gene has CDR1 SGHRS and CDR2 YFSETQ. CDR3 amino acids: CASSPGSRDTDTQYF. The CDR3 coding sequence is TGCGCCAGCAGCCCAGGGTCGCGGGACACAGATACGCAGTATTTT. The full variable domain, its missing parts supplied by reference TRBV5-1 and TRBJ2-3, is KAGVTQTPRYLIKTRGQQVTLSCSPISGHRSVSWYQQTPGQGLQFLFEYFSETQRNKGNFPGRFSGRQFSNSRSEMNVSTLELGDSALYLCASSPGSRDTDTQYFGPGTRLTVL.

The V gene is TRBV5-8, the J gene TRBJ1-5; the D gene is possibly TRBD1 (5 bases). This CDR3 comprises 15 residues. Trimming removed 0 bases from V and 4 bases from J, with 11 bases in between. CDR1 is SGHTS and CDR2 is YDEGEE in the germline V gene. This CDR3 reads CASSLGGGRNQPQHF. CDR3 DNA: TGTGCCAGCAGCTTGGGGGGGGGAAGGAATCAGCCCCAGCATTTT.

V gene TRBV7-7 combines with J gene TRBJ1-3; TRBD1 aligns across 7 bases. Germline trimming cut 5 bases from V and 2 bases from J; bases unmatched to any gene: 3. Germline V gene lookup returns CDR1 SSHAT and CDR2 FNYEAQ (reference sequence). The CDR3 has 14 residues. DNA for the CDR3: TGTGCCAGCAGCGCTACAGGGGCTGGAAACACCATATATTTT. It is translated as CASSATGAGNTIYF.